The 8 T cell receptor beta chains in this list originate from one sample, sequenced in a study of blood T cell repertoires in COVID-19. Assay used: immunoSEQ multiplex PCR; TCRdb lists only in-frame clones, some missing. The sample holds roughly 350,000 clones, 85% seen once. Sequenced: peripheral blood. These receptors were collected from a woman aged 18-35 years with acute or convalescent COVID-19.

The genes are TRBV20-1 and TRBJ2-5; 10 bases line up with TRBD1. The CDR3 totals 16 residues. Germline-derived CDR1 and CDR2 are DFQATT and SNEGSKA (reference sequence). After removal of 6 bases from V and 0 bases from J, the junction contained 10 bases not matched to a gene. For the CDR3, the DNA is TGCAGTGCAAGTAAACCGGGACAGGGGTACCAAGAGACCCAGTACTTC. Protein product: CSASKPGQGYQETQYF.

This chain connects TRBV13 to TRBJ2-7; 10 nucleotides line up with TRBD2. This CDR3 has 15 residues. V lost 6 bases and J lost 0; bases outside the gene matches: 5. Germline lookup yields CDR1 PRHDT and CDR2 FYEKMQ (reference sequence). Written as DNA, the CDR3 is TGTGCCAGCAGGTCCGAGCGGGGGGGCTCCTACGAGCAGTACTTC. Amino acids: CASRSERGGSYEQYF.

The chain couples TRBV6-5 to TRBJ2-7, with D maybe TRBD2 (6 bases). CDR1 and CDR2 (germline): MNHEY, SVGAGI. This CDR3 is 15 amino acids long. Deletions cut 6 bases from V and 2 bases from J, with 17 bases between. CDR3: CASSRSGDSAYEQYF. CDR3 DNA sequence: TGTGCCAGCAGCCGATCTGGGGACTCCGCCTACGAGCAGTACTTC.

Remarks on this clone: The sample holds other DNA sequences that translate to the same CDR3. V and J are TRBV5-4 and TRBJ1-2, with 7 bases that match TRBD1. Per germline, CDR1 SGHNT and CDR2 YYREEE (reference sequence). This CDR3 has 13 residues. The V and J ends lost 4 bases and 2 bases, in that order; junction bases with no gene match: 2. CDR3 amino acids: CASSLDRNYGYTF. In DNA form, the CDR3 reads TGTGCCAGCAGCCTGGACAGGAACTATGGCTACACCTTC. The entire variable domain, with the rest obtained from reference TRBV5-4 and TRBJ1-2, is as follows: ETGVTQSPTHLIKTRGQQVTLRCSSQSGHNTVSWYQQALGQGPQFIFQYYREEENGRGNFPPRFSGLQFPNYSSELNVNALELDDSALYLCASSLDRNYGYTFGSGTRLTVV.

The chain is built from TRBV3-1 (or the pseudogene TRBV3-2) and TRBJ1-6, with unresolved D. The CDR3 is 14 amino acids. Per the germline V gene, CDR1 is LGHDT and CDR2 is YNNKEL (reference sequence). The V end was cut by 1 base, the J end by 2 bases, with 3 bases between. The CDR3 sequence: CASSQGPYNSPLHF. In DNA, the CDR3 is TGTGCCAGCAGCCAAGGGCCCTATAATTCACCCCTCCACTTT.

By share, this clone counts as medium-sized. The chain joins TRBV19 to TRBJ1-6, with D tentatively TRBD1 (6 bases). The CDR3 spans 16 residues. Germline V gives CDR1 LNHDA, CDR2 SQIVND (reference sequence). V lost 3 bases and J lost 4, with 13 bases in between. CDR3 sequence: CASSIDPGVYNSPLHF. In DNA, the CDR3 is TGTGCCAGTAGTATCGACCCAGGGGTATATAATTCACCCCTCCACTTT. Full variable domain (remainder filled in from reference TRBV19 and TRBJ1-6): DGGITQSPKYLFRKEGQNVTLSCEQNLNHDAMYWYRQDPGQGLRLIYYSQIVNDFQKGDIAEGYSVSREKKESFPLTVTSAQKNPTAFYLCASSIDPGVYNSPLHFGNGTRLTVT.

V is TRBV2 and J is TRBJ1-4, with 11 nucleotides matching TRBD1. V lost 6 bases to trimming and J lost 4 bases; unmatched junction nucleotides: 7. This CDR3 is built from 16 residues. Germline V gives CDR1 SNHLY, CDR2 FYNNEI. The DNA for the CDR3 is TGTGCCAGCAGCACGGACAGGGGGCGGGTTAATGAAAAACTGTTTTTT. It is translated as CASSTDRGRVNEKLFF.

The rearrangement uses TRBV27 and TRBJ2-1; 12 nucleotides agree with TRBD2. The CDR3 has 18 residues. The J segment lost 7 bases and the V segment lost 2 bases, leaving 12 bases of the junction unmatched. The germline gives CDR1 MNHEY, CDR2 SMNVEV (reference sequence). CDR3 amino acids: CASSLKSPLAGGLNEQFF. DNA for the CDR3: TGTGCCAGCAGTTTAAAGAGCCCACTAGCGGGAGGTCTAAATGAGCAGTTCTTC.